What follows are 30 T cell receptor beta chains derived from one specimen sequenced in a study of T cell repertoires in cytomegalovirus infection (dated by TCRdb to the late 2010s). This specimen's treatment or condition label, per the study, means: in vitro stimulation with specific CMV peptide epitopes to enrich CMV-specific T cells. Their recognized antigens are unknown. The data were produced on an Illumina HiSeq 1500. The public reads were reanalyzed by TCRdb: fastp trimming at Q25, MiXCR alignment, in-frame beta chains only. CDR3 protein duplicates are merged, each entry listing the most common genes and DNA. In this sample the table shows fewer than 350,000 distinct CDR3 sequences, approximately 32% of which occur a single time. Roughly 20% of the sample rests with the top ten. The sequenced sample was cultured PBMCs, obtained from culture after CMV antigen stimulation. These receptors were taken from a human donor in good health (CMV status not recorded). Some clones in this sample may be carry-over from other donors' samples.

This clonotype was seen repeatedly, ten times or more. This chain joins TRBV7-2 and TRBJ2-2, with D unresolved. The V end lost 1 base, the J end lost 2 bases, and 8 bases lay between the germline ends. Germline V gives CDR1 SGHTA, CDR2 FQGNSA. The CDR3 covers 15 residues. The CDR3 loop reads CASSLGAFNTGELFF. Written as DNA, the CDR3 is TGTGCCAGCAGCTTAGGCGCTTTCAACACCGGGGAGCTGTTTTTT.

This clonotype was seen more than once but under ten times. This chain connects TRBV6-5 to TRBJ1-1; 12 bases are shared with TRBD1. V lost 6 bases and J lost 3; bases outside the gene matches: 5. Germline V CDR1 and CDR2: MNHEY, SVGAGI. The CDR3 is 15 amino acids. CDR3 coding DNA: TGTGCCAGCAGGCGGGGACAGGGGGCTGACACTGAAGCTTTCTTT. Translation: CASRRGQGADTEAFF.

The genes are TRBV5-1 and TRBJ1-5, with a possible D match to TRBD1 (5 bases). The CDR3 has 15 amino acids. The V gene's germline CDR1 is SGHRS and CDR2 YFSETQ. V was cut by 0 bases and J by 7 bases, with 14 bases left in between. CDR3 nucleotides: TGCGCCAGCAGCTTGGCCGGGGGGACGGGACAGCCCCAGCATTTT. This translates into CASSLAGGTGQPQHF.

The chain combines TRBV11-2 with TRBJ1-6, with TRBD1 matching 8 bases. CDR1 is SGHAT and CDR2 is FQNNGV in the germline V gene. The CDR3 sequence is 15 residues long. The V and J ends lost 5 bases and 7 bases, in that order; junction bases with no gene match: 7. This chain's CDR3 is CASSTGGSGNSPLHF. The CDR3 DNA is TGTGCCAGCAGCACAGGGGGATCCGGAAATTCACCCCTCCACTTT.

V is TRBV7-4 and J is TRBJ2-3, with 8 bases aligning to TRBD2. CDR1 is SGHVT and CDR2 is SQSDAQ in the germline V gene. V shed 3 bases and J 2 bases; nucleotides not matched to a gene: 7. The CDR3 totals 16 residues. For the CDR3, the DNA is TGTGCCAGCAGCTTGACACTAGCGGAGCACACAGATACGCAGTATTTT. Its translation is CASSLTLAEHTDTQYF. Combining the CDR3 with reference TRBV7-4 and TRBJ2-3 gives the whole variable domain GAGVSQSPRYKVAKRGRDVALRCDSISGHVTLYWYRQTLGQGSEVLTYSQSDAQRDKSGRPSGRFSAERPERSVSTLKIQRTEQGDSAVYLCASSLTLAEHTDTQYFGPGTRLTVL.

The CDR3 bases are TGTGCCATTTCGGACACCCCGGGACTAGCGGGACTAAATTACAATGAGCAGTTCTTC. Its translation: CAISDTPGLAGLNYNEQFF. The chain recombines TRBV6-1 with TRBJ2-1, with TRBD2 matching 13 bases. The CDR3 has 19 amino acids. The germline CDR1 and CDR2 sequences are MNHNS and SASEGT. J gave up 4 bases and V 10 bases, and 19 bases lay outside the gene matches.

The rearrangement uses TRBV6-2 or TRBV6-3 and TRBJ2-1, with TRBD1 matching over 7 bases. In germline, CDR1 is MNHEY, CDR2 SVGEGT. V gave up 6 bases and J gave up 6 bases; unmatched junction bases: 11. The CDR3 spans 15 residues. The CDR3 DNA follows: TGTGCCAGCAGAATTGACAGGGCCATCACCAATGAGCAGTTCTTC. Protein sequence: CASRIDRAITNEQFF.

V usage is TRBV27 and J usage is TRBJ2-2; 7 bases match TRBD2. CDR3 length: 15 residues. After removal of 6 bases from V and 0 bases from J, the junction contained 4 bases not matched to a gene. CDR1 and CDR2 (germline): MNHEY, SMNVEV (reference sequence). This CDR3 reads CASSYGTTNTGELFF. CDR3 nucleotides: TGTGCCAGCAGCTACGGGACTACGAACACCGGGGAGCTGTTTTTT.

This clonotype was observed a few times. The chain carries TRBV7-8 and TRBJ2-5, with 7 bases lining up with TRBD2. V lost 2 bases, J lost 5 bases, and 11 bases stayed unmatched. The CDR3 is 16 amino acids. CDR1 SGHVS and CDR2 FQNEAQ come from the germline V gene. CDR3 nucleotides: TGTGCCAGCAGCTTAAAGAGGAGCGGGATCTGGGAGACCCAGTACTTC. It encodes CASSLKRSGIWETQYF. Combining the CDR3 with reference TRBV7-8 and TRBJ2-5 gives the whole variable domain GAGVSQSPRYKVAKRGQDVALRCDPISGHVSLFWYQQALGQGPEFLTYFQNEAQLDKSGLPSDRFFAERPEGSVSTLKIQRTQQEDSAVYLCASSLKRSGIWETQYFGPGTRLLVL.

A few counts support this clonotype. This rearrangement joins TRBV15 to TRBJ1-5; D not resolved. This CDR3 has 15 residues. Germline CDR1 LNHNV, CDR2 YYDKDF (reference sequence). Trimming took off 0 bases at V and 0 bases at J, with 6 bases between the two ends. The CDR3 spells CATSREPSSNQPQHF. The CDR3 nucleotides are TGTGCCACCAGCAGAGAGCCTTCTAGCAATCAGCCCCAGCATTTT.

The J gene is TRBJ2-7, the V gene TRBV27; D perhaps matches TRBD2 (5 bases). The CDR3 has 15 amino acids. From germline, CDR1 is MNHEY and CDR2 SMNVEV (reference sequence). Trimming left V 8 bases short and J 6 bases short, with 23 bases between. The CDR3 protein is CASLPRPGLIFEQYF. Here the CDR3 DNA reads TGTGCCAGCCTTCCTAGGCCCGGACTGATATTCGAGCAGTACTTC.

This rearrangement joins TRBV7-9 to TRBJ2-1; maybe TRBD2 (6 bases). The CDR3 is made up of 13 amino acids. Trimming pared 0 bases from V and 9 bases from J, leaving 9 bases between. Germline lookup yields CDR1 SEHNR and CDR2 FQNEAQ (reference sequence). The CDR3 loop reads CASSLASGVEQFF. In DNA form, the CDR3 reads TGTGCCAGCAGCTTAGCGTCGGGGGTTGAGCAGTTCTTC. Filled out from reference TRBV7-9 and TRBJ2-1, the complete variable domain reads DTGVSQNPRHKITKRGQNVTFRCDPISEHNRLYWYRQTLGQGPEFLTYFQNEAQLEKSRLLSDRFSAERPKGSFSTLEIQRTEQGDSAMYLCASSLASGVEQFFGPGTRLTVL.

This clonotype occurred a few times. This chain uses TRBV7-3 with TRBJ2-1; D call uncertain. The CDR3 has 11 residues. V shed 4 bases and J shed 7 bases, with 5 bases lying between them. Germline CDR1 reads SGHTA; CDR2 reads FQGTGA. CDR3 nucleotide sequence: TGTGCCAGCAGCTCAACTAATGAGCAGTTCTTC. Protein: CASSSTNEQFF.

The chain couples TRBV5-1 to TRBJ2-3, with 13 bases matching TRBD2. The CDR3 extends over 15 amino acids. Germline V gene lookup returns CDR1 SGHRS and CDR2 YFSETQ. V lost 4 bases and J lost 4; bases outside the gene matches: 3. The CDR3 sequence: CASSQLAGGSDTQYF. The CDR3 bases are TGCGCCAGCAGCCAACTAGCGGGGGGGTCAGATACGCAGTATTTT.

Many counts were recorded for this clonotype. The genes are TRBV7-2 and TRBJ1-2, with D perhaps TRBD1 (5 bases). Trimming took 5 bases from V and 5 from J, leaving 9 bases between them. The CDR3 has 12 residues. Germline CDR1 SGHTA, CDR2 FQGNSA. CDR3 DNA sequence: TGTGCCAGCAGCCCTCAGGGATATGGCTACACCTTC. Amino acid sequence: CASSPQGYGYTF.

In this sample, this clonotype turned up many times. The chain carries TRBV11-3 and TRBJ2-1, with 9 bases fitting TRBD2. J was trimmed by 3 bases and V by 3 bases; bases with no gene match: 6. The CDR3 is 16 residues long. Germline lookup yields CDR1 SGHNT and CDR2 YENEEA. The CDR3 region is CASSLEAGGIYNEQFF. The CDR3 DNA follows: TGTGCCAGCAGCTTGGAAGCGGGAGGCATCTACAATGAGCAGTTCTTC.

This rearrangement joins TRBV29-1 to TRBJ1-2, with D possibly matching TRBD1 (6 bases). The CDR3 runs 13 residues. Germline V gene sequence: CDR1 SQVTM, CDR2 ANQGSEA. Trimming cost V 2 bases and J 6 bases, with 13 bases left between them. CDR3 sequence (DNA): TGCAGCGTTGAATCTGGCAGGGGAGATGGCTACACCTTC. Protein: CSVESGRGDGYTF.

The chain recombines TRBV4-1 with TRBJ1-1; D call uncertain. Trimming pared 4 bases from V and 2 bases from J, leaving 11 bases between. Germline V gene lookup returns CDR1 MGHRA and CDR2 YSYEKL. This CDR3 is built from 14 residues. DNA for the CDR3: TGCGCCAGCAGCCCCGGACCGCACAACACTGAAGCTTTCTTT. Protein product: CASSPGPHNTEAFF.

This clonotype showed up many times. The DNA for the CDR3 is TGTGCCAGCAGCCCCTCCGTGGGGGGCACTGAAGCTTTCTTT. This codes for CASSPSVGGTEAFF. The rearrangement joins TRBV7-2 to TRBJ1-1; D may be TRBD1 (5 bases). The CDR3 runs to 14 residues. V was clipped by 5 bases and J by 4 bases, with 14 bases between them. The germline gives CDR1 SGHTA, CDR2 FQGNSA.

CDR3 DNA: TGCAGTGCTAGAGATGTCGGTACCCCCGAGACCCAGTACTTC. Protein product: CSARDVGTPETQYF. The chain joins TRBV20-1 to TRBJ2-5; no clear D gene. The V gene's germline CDR1 is DFQATT and CDR2 SNEGSKA (reference sequence). Trimming removed 0 bases at V and 5 bases at J, with 13 bases between. The CDR3 spans 14 residues.

V is TRBV19 and J is TRBJ1-2; D remains unclear. In germline, CDR1 is LNHDA, CDR2 SQIVND (reference sequence). The V end lost 5 bases, the J end lost 4 bases, and 11 bases lay between the germline ends. The length of the CDR3 is 13 residues. CDR3 sequence (DNA): TGTGCCAGTAGTCCCGGATGGACCTATGGCTACACCTTC. Its translation is CASSPGWTYGYTF.

The gene calls are TRBV7-4 and TRBJ2-3, with TRBD2 matching 10 bases. V lost 5 bases to trimming and J lost 0 bases; unmatched junction nucleotides: 8. This CDR3 spans 17 amino acids. Germline V lookup: CDR1 SGHVT, CDR2 SQSDAQ. This CDR3 is CASSQQASGSSTDTQYF. In DNA form, the CDR3 reads TGTGCCAGCAGCCAGCAGGCTAGCGGGAGTAGCACAGATACGCAGTATTTT.

The CDR3 nucleotides read TGTGCCAGCAGTCCACAGTGGGGAAAGACCCAGTACTTC. It is translated as CASSPQWGKTQYF. This chain uses TRBV6-5 with TRBJ2-5; D ambiguous. Trimming left V 5 bases short and J 6 bases short, with 13 bases between. The germline V gene has CDR1 MNHEY and CDR2 SVGAGI. The CDR3 extends over 13 amino acids.

Only a few counts were recorded for this clonotype. This chain joins TRBV7-8 and TRBJ2-5, with a tentative D call TRBD2 (6 bases). CDR1 SGHVS and CDR2 FQNEAQ come from the germline V gene. Trimming took off 4 bases at V and 1 base at J, with 13 bases between the two ends. The CDR3 is made up of 15 amino acids. CDR3 nucleotides: TGTGCCAGCAGCTCTTTCTCGGGGGTCCAAGAGACCCAGTACTTC. This sequence encodes CASSSFSGVQETQYF.

The V gene is TRBV7-2, the J gene TRBJ2-7, with a tentative D call TRBD2 (6 bases). The CDR3 covers 15 residues. The V end was cut by 3 bases, the J end by 2 bases, with 14 bases between. CDR1 is SGHTA and CDR2 is FQGNSA in the germline V gene. DNA for the CDR3: TGTGCCAGCAGCTTGATGGGACTCCGAACCTACGAGCAGTACTTC. Protein product: CASSLMGLRTYEQYF.

The DNA for the CDR3 is TGTGCCAGCAGCCCCAGGACAGCTAGCACAGATACGCAGTATTTT. The encoded protein is CASSPRTASTDTQYF. The chain has TRBV6-1 and TRBJ2-3; TRBD1 is a possible D gene (6 bases). CDR3 length: 15 amino acids. Germline CDR1 reads MNHNS; CDR2 reads SASEGT. V lost 6 bases and J 0 bases, leaving 13 bases between the germline ends.

This clonotype was seen a few times. For the CDR3, the DNA is TGTGCCACCAGTGATTCACGGGCAGGCAGCAATCAGCCCCAGCATTTT. Translated, it gives CATSDSRAGSNQPQHF. The J gene is TRBJ1-5, the V gene TRBV24-1; unclear D gene. V was clipped by 2 bases and J by 1 base, with 11 bases between them. This CDR3 contains 16 residues. Germline V gene lookup returns CDR1 KGHDR and CDR2 SFDVKD.

V gene TRBV6-2 or TRBV6-3 combines with J gene TRBJ1-1; no firm D call. There are 14 residues in the CDR3. Germline V gives CDR1 MNHEY, CDR2 SVGEGT. The germline V and J ends were trimmed by 2 bases and 1 base, with 8 bases remaining between them. The DNA of the CDR3 is TGTGCCAGCAGTTACCCCCCACAGAACACTGAAGCTTTCTTT. Its protein product is CASSYPPQNTEAFF.

This clonotype was detected only a few times. The chain carries TRBV19 and TRBJ1-1; 7 nucleotides agree with TRBD1. From germline, CDR1 is LNHDA and CDR2 SQIVND (reference sequence). The CDR3 has 14 residues. V shed 5 bases and J 6 bases; nucleotides not matched to a gene: 9. CDR3 nucleotides: TGTGCCAGTAGTCTTGGCCAGGGGGTCGCTGAAGCTTTCTTT. This encodes CASSLGQGVAEAFF. Filled out from reference TRBV19 and TRBJ1-1, the complete variable domain reads DGGITQSPKYLFRKEGQNVTLSCEQNLNHDAMYWYRQDPGQGLRLIYYSQIVNDFQKGDIAEGYSVSREKKESFPLTVTSAQKNPTAFYLCASSLGQGVAEAFFGQGTRLTVV.

This clonotype turned up a few times. The rearrangement joins TRBV5-4 to TRBJ2-7; TRBD1 or TRBD2 may be the D gene (6 bases each). Trimming cost V 0 bases and J 1 base, with 11 bases left between them. CDR1 and CDR2 from the germline V gene are SGHNT and YYREEE (reference sequence). The length of the CDR3 is 15 residues. In DNA, the CDR3 is TGTGCCAGCAGCTTGGGACAGGACTATTCCTACGAGCAGTACTTC. Translated: CASSLGQDYSYEQYF.